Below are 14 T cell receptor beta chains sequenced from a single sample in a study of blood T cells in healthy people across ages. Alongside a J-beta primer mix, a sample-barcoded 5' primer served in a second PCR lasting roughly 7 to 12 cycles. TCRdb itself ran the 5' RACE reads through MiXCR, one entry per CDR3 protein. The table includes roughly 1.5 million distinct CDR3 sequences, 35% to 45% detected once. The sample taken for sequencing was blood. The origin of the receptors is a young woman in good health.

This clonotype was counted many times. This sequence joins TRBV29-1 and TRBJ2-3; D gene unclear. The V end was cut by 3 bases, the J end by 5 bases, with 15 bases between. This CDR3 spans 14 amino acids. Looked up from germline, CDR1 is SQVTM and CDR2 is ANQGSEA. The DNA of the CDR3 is TGCAGCGTTGAGAGGAGCCTCGCTTTAGATACGCAGTATTTT. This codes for CSVERSLALDTQYF.

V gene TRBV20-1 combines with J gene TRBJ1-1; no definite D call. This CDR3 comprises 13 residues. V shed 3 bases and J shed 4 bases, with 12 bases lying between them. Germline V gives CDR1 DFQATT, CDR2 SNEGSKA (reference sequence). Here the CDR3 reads CSARRGRGTEAFF. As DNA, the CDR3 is TGCAGTGCTAGGCGTGGGCGGGGCACTGAAGCTTTCTTT.

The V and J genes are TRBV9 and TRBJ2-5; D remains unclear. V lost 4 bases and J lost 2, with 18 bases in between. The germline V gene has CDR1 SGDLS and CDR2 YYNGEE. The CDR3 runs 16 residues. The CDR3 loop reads CASSFSSLLGQETQYF. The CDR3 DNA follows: TGTGCCAGCAGCTTTAGTTCCTTATTAGGTCAAGAGACCCAGTACTTC.

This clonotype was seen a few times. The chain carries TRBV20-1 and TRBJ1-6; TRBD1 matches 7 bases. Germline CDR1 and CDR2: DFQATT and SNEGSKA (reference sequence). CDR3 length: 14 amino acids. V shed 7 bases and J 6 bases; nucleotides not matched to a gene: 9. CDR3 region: CSVEGYRGNSPLHF. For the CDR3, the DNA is TGCAGTGTTGAGGGCTACAGGGGTAATTCACCCCTCCACTTT.

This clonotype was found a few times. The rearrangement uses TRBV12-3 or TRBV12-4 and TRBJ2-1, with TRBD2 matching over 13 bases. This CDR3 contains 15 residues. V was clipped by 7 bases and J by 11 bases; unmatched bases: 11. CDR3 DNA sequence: TGTGCCAGCAAACCTTCCGGGACTAGCGGGACCCAGCAGTTCTTC. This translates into CASKPSGTSGTQQFF.

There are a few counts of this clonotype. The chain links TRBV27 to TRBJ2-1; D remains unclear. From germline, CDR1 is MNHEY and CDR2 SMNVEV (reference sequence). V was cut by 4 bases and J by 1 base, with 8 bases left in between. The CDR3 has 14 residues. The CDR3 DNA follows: TGTGCCAGCAGTTCCGCCCCTTCCTACAATGAGCAGTTCTTC. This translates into CASSSAPSYNEQFF.

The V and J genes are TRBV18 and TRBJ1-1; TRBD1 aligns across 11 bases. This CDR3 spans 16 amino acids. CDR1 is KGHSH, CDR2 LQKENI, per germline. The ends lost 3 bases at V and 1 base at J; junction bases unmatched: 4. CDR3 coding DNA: TGTGCCAGCTCACCGGGACAGGGGGGTCGGAACACTGAAGCTTTCTTT. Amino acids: CASSPGQGGRNTEAFF. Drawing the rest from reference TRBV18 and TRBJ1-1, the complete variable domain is NAGVMQNPRHLVRRRGQEARLRCSPMKGHSHVYWYRQLPEEGLKFMVYLQKENIIDESGMPKERFSAEFPKEGPSILRIQQVVRGDSAAYFCASSPGQGGRNTEAFFGQGTRLTVV.

DNA for the CDR3: TGCGCCAGCAGCCAACCCCGCGTCAGCACTAATGAAAAACTGTTTTTT. Protein sequence: CASSQPRVSTNEKLFF. The chain has TRBV4-1 and TRBJ1-4; D not certain. Trimming took off 2 bases at V and 2 bases at J, with 12 bases between the two ends. This CDR3 spans 16 amino acids. Germline V gives CDR1 MGHRA, CDR2 YSYEKL.

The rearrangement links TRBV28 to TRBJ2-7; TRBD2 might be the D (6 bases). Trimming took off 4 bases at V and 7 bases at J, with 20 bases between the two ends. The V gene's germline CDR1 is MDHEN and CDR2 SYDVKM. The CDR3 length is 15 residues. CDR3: CASSWGGTSYNEQYF. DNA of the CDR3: TGTGCCAGCAGTTGGGGCGGGACCTCCTACAATGAGCAGTACTTC.

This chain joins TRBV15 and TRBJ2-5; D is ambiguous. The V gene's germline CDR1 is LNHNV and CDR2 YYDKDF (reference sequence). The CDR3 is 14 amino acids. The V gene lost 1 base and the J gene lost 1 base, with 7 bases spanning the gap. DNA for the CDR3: TGTGCCACCAGCAGAGGGAATATCCAAGAGACCCAGTACTTC. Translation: CATSRGNIQETQYF.

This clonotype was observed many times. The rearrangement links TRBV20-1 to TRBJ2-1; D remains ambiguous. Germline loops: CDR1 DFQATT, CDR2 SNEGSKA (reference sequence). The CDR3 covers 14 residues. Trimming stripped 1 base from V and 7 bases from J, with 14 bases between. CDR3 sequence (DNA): TGCAGTGCTAGAGGACTCTCCCCTGGTAATGAGCAGTTCTTC. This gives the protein CSARGLSPGNEQFF.

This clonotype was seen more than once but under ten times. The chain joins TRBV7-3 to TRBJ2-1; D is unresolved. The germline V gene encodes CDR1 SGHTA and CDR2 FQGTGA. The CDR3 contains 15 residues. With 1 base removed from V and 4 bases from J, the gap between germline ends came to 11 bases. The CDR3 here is CASSLKTTTYNEQFF. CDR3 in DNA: TGTGCCAGCAGCTTAAAAACTACAACGTACAATGAGCAGTTCTTC.

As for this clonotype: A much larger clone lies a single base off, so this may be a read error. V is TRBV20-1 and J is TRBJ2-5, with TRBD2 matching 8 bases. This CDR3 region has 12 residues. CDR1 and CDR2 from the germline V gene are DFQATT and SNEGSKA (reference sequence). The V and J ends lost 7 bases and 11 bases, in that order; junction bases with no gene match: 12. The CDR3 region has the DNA TGCAGTGGCGGAATACTAGCGGCCCCGCAGTACTTC. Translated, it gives CSGGILAAPQYF.

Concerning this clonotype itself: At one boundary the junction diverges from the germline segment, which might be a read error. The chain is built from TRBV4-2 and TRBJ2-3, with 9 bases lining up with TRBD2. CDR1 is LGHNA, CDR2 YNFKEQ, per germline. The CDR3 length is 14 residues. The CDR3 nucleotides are TGTGCCAGCGGCCAGGGGACTAGCCCCAGTACGCAGTATTTT. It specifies CASGQGTSPSTQYF.